A single sample gave rise to the 4 T cell receptor beta chains below, sequenced in a study of T cells after somatic rescue of genetic block. Generated by immunoSEQ multiplex PCR, the TCRdb table keeps only in-frame clones and is missing some. The sample includes some 74,000 clones, approximately 91% seen only once; the top ten take around 2.8%. The sequenced sample was peripheral blood mononuclear cells (PBMCs). These receptors all come from a young man.

This chain uses TRBV19 with TRBJ2-3, with a possible D match to TRBD2 (6 bases). CDR3 size: 15 residues. Germline V gene lookup returns CDR1 LNHDA and CDR2 SQIVND (reference sequence). Trimming shortened V by 4 bases and J by 4 bases, and 15 bases separated the two germline ends. CDR3 in amino acids: CASSTEGSWADTQYF. The CDR3 coding sequence is TGTGCCAGTAGTACGGAGGGTAGTTGGGCAGATACGCAGTATTTT.

This chain links TRBV5-5 with TRBJ2-2; weak D call: TRBD1 (5 bases). Germline CDR1 SGHKS, CDR2 YYEKEE (reference sequence). The CDR3 covers 14 residues. V lost 2 bases and J lost 0, with 5 bases in between. CDR3 nucleotide sequence: TGTGCCAGCAGCTTAGGGGCGAACACCGGGGAGCTGTTTTTT. Protein: CASSLGANTGELFF.

On this clone: The junction departs from the called germline gene at one end, perhaps through a read error. The V and J genes are TRBV18 and TRBJ2-1; no reliable D call. Germline V gene data show CDR1 as KGHSH and CDR2 as LQKENI. The CDR3 contains 12 residues. In nucleotides, the CDR3 is TGTGCCAGCTCAACGGGCTACGATGAGCAGTTCTTC. This translates into CASSTGYDEQFF.

The chain couples TRBV30 to TRBJ1-1; no reliable D call. The germline CDR1 and CDR2 sequences are GTSNPN and SVGIG (reference sequence). The V end was cut by 0 bases, the J end by 3 bases, with 11 bases between. There are 14 residues in the CDR3. The DNA of the CDR3 is TGTGCCTGGAGTGTACCGGGGTGGGACACTGAAGCTTTCTTT. This codes for CAWSVPGWDTEAFF. The complete variable domain, with remaining parts taken from reference TRBV30 and TRBJ1-1, reads SQTIHQWPATLVQPVGSPLSLECTVEGTSNPNLYWYRQAAGRGLQLLFYSVGIGQISSEVPQNLSASRPQDRQFILSSKKLLLSDSGFYLCAWSVPGWDTEAFFGQGTRLTVV.